These 5 T cell receptor beta chains were all obtained from the same sample, sequenced in a study of T-cell memory formation after mild COVID-19. TCRdb re-called the 5' RACE reads with MiXCR, one entry per CDR3 protein. There are about 140,000 distinct CDR3 sequences in the sample; approximately 6% occur only once, and about 2% lies in the top ten. The sample taken for sequencing was PBMCs or a T cell subset sorted from them (not recorded which). These receptors were taken from an adult woman who had mild COVID-19 (a few samples of this study predate the infection). Cell type and time point are not known.

This clonotype was counted only a few times. The chain has TRBV7-9 and TRBJ1-2, with TRBD1 as a possible D gene (5 bases). The CDR3 length is 12 residues. The germline V gene encodes CDR1 SEHNR and CDR2 FQNEAQ (reference sequence). Trimming shortened V by 1 base and J by 12 bases, and 12 bases separated the two germline ends. The CDR3 DNA reads as TGTGCCAGCAGCTTAGAGGCAGGGCGGGACACCTTC. The encoded protein is CASSLEAGRDTF.

The chain has TRBV19 and TRBJ2-7; 7 bases line up with TRBD1. V gave up 4 bases and J gave up 2 bases; unmatched junction bases: 8. Germline assignment: CDR1 LNHDA and CDR2 SQIVND (reference sequence). The CDR3 loop spans 15 amino acids. This chain's CDR3 is CASSTSGTAAYEQYF. The CDR3 coding sequence is TGTGCCAGTAGTACCTCCGGGACAGCCGCCTACGAGCAGTACTTC.

Ten or more counts support this clonotype. The genes are TRBV5-5 and TRBJ2-7; D uncertain. Trimming left V 5 bases short and J 5 bases short, with 11 bases between. The CDR3 covers 12 residues. The V gene's germline CDR1 is SGHKS and CDR2 YYEKEE (reference sequence). In DNA form, the CDR3 reads TGTGCCAGCAGTATGTACCCCAACGAGCAGTACTTC. This translates into CASSMYPNEQYF.

This clonotype was seen ten or more times. This chain uses TRBV5-1 with TRBJ2-3; 11 bases line up with TRBD1. V shed 2 bases and J 1 base; nucleotides not matched to a gene: 3. This CDR3 spans 16 amino acids. Germline V CDR1 and CDR2: SGHRS, YFSETQ. The DNA of the CDR3 is TGCGCCAGCAGCTTCGGACAGGGGGCGGGCACAGATACGCAGTATTTT. Protein product: CASSFGQGAGTDTQYF.

This clonotype has ten or more counts. This chain connects TRBV5-1 to TRBJ2-7, with D possibly being TRBD1 (5 bases). Trimming stripped 1 base from V and 5 bases from J, with 7 bases between. This CDR3 is built from 12 residues. Germline values: CDR1 SGHRS, CDR2 YFSETQ. Written as DNA, the CDR3 is TGCGCCAGCAGCTTGCAGGGTAACGAGCAGTACTTC. Protein product: CASSLQGNEQYF.